What follows are 22 T cell receptor beta chains derived from one specimen sequenced in a study of response to subunit inactivated influenza vaccine. TCRdb fed the RT-PCR reads into MiXCR, producing one record per CDR3 protein. Here the sample spans hundreds of thousands of distinct CDR3 sequences, over 25% being singletons. Source: CD4+ T cells sorted from PBMCs, taken more than 4 days after vaccination. These receptors were collected from a man in his fifties who received an inactivated influenza vaccine.

V is TRBV5-6 and J is TRBJ2-5, with 9 bases that match TRBD1. Trimming took 2 bases from V and 1 from J; bases not matched to a gene: 9. The CDR3 has 17 residues. Germline CDR1 reads SGHDT; CDR2 reads YYEEEE. The chain's CDR3 is CASSFLIMTGGQETQYF. The DNA of the CDR3 is TGTGCCAGCAGCTTTCTTATTATGACAGGGGGCCAAGAGACCCAGTACTTC.

The chain joins TRBV4-3 to TRBJ2-3; D possibly corresponds to TRBD2 (6 bases). Trimming took 2 bases from V and 9 from J, leaving 18 bases between them. The CDR3 is 15 amino acids. Germline CDR1 reads LGHNA; CDR2 reads YSLEER. The CDR3 region is CASSQNPGLEETQYF. CDR3 sequence (DNA): TGCGCCAGCAGCCAAAACCCGGGACTGGAGGAGACGCAGTATTTT.

This clonotype was seen a handful of times. The V and J genes are TRBV5-1 and TRBJ2-2; 8 bases line up with TRBD1. The CDR3 sequence is 15 residues long. With 7 bases clipped from V and 6 bases from J, the junction kept 11 bases outside the gene matches. Germline V lookup: CDR1 SGHRS, CDR2 YFSETQ. The CDR3 protein is CASGLADRDSGELFF. CDR3 DNA sequence: TGCGCCAGCGGGCTGGCGGACAGGGACTCCGGGGAGCTGTTTTTT.

This clonotype was counted many times. V gene TRBV28 combines with J gene TRBJ1-2, with D hard to call. Germline V lookup: CDR1 MDHEN, CDR2 SYDVKM. This CDR3 has 11 residues. V was clipped by 4 bases and J by 7 bases, with 7 bases between them. The CDR3 region is CASSSLSGYTF. CDR3 in DNA: TGTGCCAGCAGTTCCCTAAGTGGCTACACCTTC.

This clonotype has only a few counts. The V and J genes are TRBV5-1 and TRBJ2-7; 8 bases fit TRBD2. Germline V gene data show CDR1 as SGHRS and CDR2 as YFSETQ. The CDR3 covers 15 residues. The J segment lost 5 bases and the V segment lost 4 bases, leaving 11 bases of the junction unmatched. Here the CDR3 DNA reads TGCGCCAGCAGCATTCAAGGGACTAGAGGGGACGAGCAGTACTTC. This encodes CASSIQGTRGDEQYF.

This clonotype was seen a single time. This sequence joins TRBV25-1 and TRBJ2-7, with D perhaps TRBD1 or TRBD2 (6 bases each). The length of the CDR3 is 14 residues. Germline values: CDR1 MGHDK, CDR2 SYGVNS. With 4 bases removed from V and 6 bases from J, the gap between germline ends came to 16 bases. The CDR3: CASSGIGGRLEQYF. CDR3 nucleotide sequence: TGTGCCAGCAGTGGAATAGGGGGGCGGCTCGAGCAGTACTTC.

As for this clonotype: One base away lies a much larger clone, so this may be a sequencing read error. The gene calls are TRBV7-2 and TRBJ2-3, with D perhaps matching TRBD2 (6 bases). Deletions cut 4 bases from V and 2 bases from J, with 16 bases between. Per the germline V gene, CDR1 is SGHTA and CDR2 is FQGNSA. The CDR3 consists of 16 residues. This CDR3 reads CASSSLGGVNTDTQYF. CDR3 nucleotides: TGTGCCAGCAGCTCCCTTGGCGGGGTGAACACAGATACGCAGTATTTT.

CDR3 protein: CSARRGHTGELFF. DNA for the CDR3: TGCAGTGCTCGCAGGGGGCACACCGGGGAGCTGTTTTTT. V and J are TRBV20-1 and TRBJ2-2, with 8 bases identical to TRBD1. The CDR3 has 13 amino acids. Trimming cost V 5 bases and J 3 bases; bases outside gene matches: 2. Germline V gene lookup returns CDR1 DFQATT and CDR2 SNEGSKA (reference sequence).

Only a few counts were recorded for this clonotype. This rearrangement joins TRBV12-3 or TRBV12-4 to TRBJ1-5; 8 bases fit TRBD1. V shed 5 bases and J 1 base; nucleotides not matched to a gene: 4. The length of the CDR3 is 15 residues. CDR3: CASSNGQGSNQPQHF. The CDR3 DNA is TGTGCCAGCAGTAACGGACAGGGAAGCAATCAGCCCCAGCATTTT.

This clonotype was counted only a few times. The chain joins TRBV12-3 or TRBV12-4 to TRBJ2-7; D is possibly TRBD2 (6 bases). The V gene lost 7 bases and the J gene lost 8 bases, with 12 bases spanning the gap. The CDR3 extends over 11 amino acids. Here the CDR3 DNA reads TGTGCCAGCACCTCTAGCGTTCAGCAGTACTTC. Translation gives CASTSSVQQYF.

This clonotype appeared a few times. CDR3 amino acids: CASSLVLLGLAGSQETQYF. CDR3 in DNA: TGTGCCAGCAGCTTAGTCTTGTTGGGGCTAGCGGGGAGCCAAGAGACCCAGTACTTC. The V and J genes are TRBV7-8 and TRBJ2-5; TRBD2 agrees at 9 bases. The CDR3 length is 19 residues. V trimming: 1 base; J trimming: 1 base; junction bases outside the gene matches: 13. Looked up from germline, CDR1 is SGHVS and CDR2 is FQNEAQ.

This clonotype was seen only a few times. The genes are TRBV12-3 or TRBV12-4 and TRBJ1-2, with 9 bases identical to TRBD1. CDR3 size: 12 residues. V was clipped by 6 bases and J by 7 bases; unmatched bases: 3. The CDR3 sequence is CASSGTGFGYTF. CDR3 in DNA: TGTGCCAGCAGCGGGACAGGGTTTGGCTACACCTTC.

This chain links TRBV12-3 or TRBV12-4 with TRBJ1-5; D is possibly TRBD1 (6 bases). The CDR3 spans 14 residues. Trimming cost V 7 bases and J 2 bases, with 12 bases left between them. In DNA form, the CDR3 reads TGTGCCAGCACCCCGACAGGACGCAATCAGCCCCAGCATTTT. This encodes CASTPTGRNQPQHF.

This clonotype was counted between two and nine times. The V call is TRBV10-3, the J call TRBJ2-7; a possible D gene is TRBD2 (6 bases). Trimming removed 6 bases from V and 4 bases from J, with 13 bases in between. CDR1 and CDR2 from the germline V gene are ENHRY and SYGVKD. This CDR3 comprises 13 residues. CDR3 in DNA: TGTGCCATCAGCGCTGACGGGAGTTACGAGCAGTACTTC. Amino acids: CAISADGSYEQYF.

This clonotype has a handful of counts. This rearrangement joins TRBV20-1 to TRBJ2-3, with 13 bases aligning to TRBD2. The trim removed 3 bases at V and 3 bases at J, leaving 3 bases unmatched. The CDR3 has 15 residues. Germline CDR1 reads DFQATT; CDR2 reads SNEGSKA (reference sequence). Written as DNA, the CDR3 is TGCAGTGCTAGGGGACTAGCGGGATGGACAGATACGCAGTATTTT. This encodes CSARGLAGWTDTQYF.

This clonotype was counted only a few times. This chain joins TRBV28 and TRBJ2-2; weak D call: TRBD2 (5 bases). In germline, CDR1 is MDHEN, CDR2 SYDVKM. CDR3 length: 17 residues. Deletions cut 2 bases from V and 3 bases from J, with 16 bases between. The CDR3 loop is CASSLSFWLAHTGELFF. DNA of the CDR3: TGTGCCAGCAGTTTAAGTTTTTGGCTAGCTCACACCGGGGAGCTGTTTTTT.

V gene TRBV28 combines with J gene TRBJ2-1; D might be TRBD2 (6 bases). Germline loops: CDR1 MDHEN, CDR2 SYDVKM. This CDR3 is built from 15 residues. V lost 5 bases, J lost 7 bases, and 18 bases lay in between. The chain's CDR3 is CASSLGRGGRNEQFF. CDR3 coding DNA: TGTGCCAGCAGTCTGGGTAGGGGAGGTAGGAATGAGCAGTTCTTC.

The chain links TRBV11-2 to TRBJ2-3, with 10 bases that match TRBD1. This CDR3 region has 17 residues. The junction had 7 bases not matched to a gene; V was cut back by 4 bases and J by 0 bases. CDR1 and CDR2 (germline): SGHAT, FQNNGV. CDR3: CASSYGTGVYSTDTQYF. Written as DNA, the CDR3 is TGTGCCAGCAGCTACGGGACAGGGGTGTATAGCACAGATACGCAGTATTTT.

This clonotype appeared a few times. The chain employs TRBV28 and TRBJ2-7; D not resolved. V was trimmed by 0 bases and J by 2 bases, leaving 5 bases between them. Germline CDR1 is MDHEN and CDR2 is SYDVKM. The CDR3 totals 13 residues. The CDR3 region is CASSLWAAYEQYF. CDR3 in DNA: TGTGCCAGCAGTTTATGGGCCGCCTACGAGCAGTACTTC.

This chain uses TRBV20-1 with TRBJ2-5; tentative D call: TRBD2 (6 bases). In germline, CDR1 is DFQATT, CDR2 SNEGSKA (reference sequence). V lost 5 bases and J lost 1, with 17 bases in between. This CDR3 region has 15 residues. The CDR3: CSAQWPMGLQETQYF. The CDR3 region has the DNA TGCAGTGCTCAATGGCCCATGGGACTCCAAGAGACCCAGTACTTC.

This clonotype was seen more than once but under ten times. The gene calls are TRBV11-2 and TRBJ2-7; either TRBD1 or TRBD2 may fit D (5 bases each). V was pared by 5 bases and J by 5 bases, with 16 bases between. Germline loops: CDR1 SGHAT, CDR2 FQNNGV. The CDR3 runs 14 residues. The CDR3 region has the DNA TGTGCCAGCAGCCCTCGGGCCCAGGGACACGAGCAGTACTTC. Its translation is CASSPRAQGHEQYF.

This chain links TRBV5-6 with TRBJ1-5; D uncertain. CDR3 size: 14 residues. V gave up 0 bases and J gave up 6 bases, with 10 bases separating them. CDR1 SGHDT and CDR2 YYEEEE come from the germline V gene. The CDR3: CASSLDGVLQPQHF. DNA of the CDR3: TGTGCCAGCAGCTTGGATGGGGTACTTCAGCCCCAGCATTTT. Supplemented by reference TRBV5-6 and TRBJ1-5, the full variable domain reads DAGVTQSPTHLIKTRGQQVTLRCSPKSGHDTVSWYQQALGQGPQFIFQYYEEEERQRGNFPDRFSGHQFPNYSSELNVNALLLGDSALYLCASSLDGVLQPQHFGDGTRLSIL.